Each of the 2 T cell receptor beta chains below was sequenced from the same sample in a study of blood T cell repertoires in COVID-19. Method: immunoSEQ multiplex PCR; TCRdb's copy keeps in-frame clones and lacks some. The table includes 40,000 to 50,000 clones, 65% to 90% detected once. Sequenced sample: peripheral blood. These receptors were obtained from a woman of 80 years or more with acute or convalescent COVID-19.

The chain couples TRBV5-1 to TRBJ1-1; 10 bases match TRBD1. The CDR3 has 14 residues. With 0 bases clipped from V and 4 bases from J, the junction kept 0 bases outside the gene matches. CDR1 and CDR2 (germline): SGHRS, YFSETQ. The chain's CDR3 is CASSLGTGGTEAFF. The CDR3 region has the DNA TGCGCCAGCAGCTTGGGGACAGGGGGCACTGAAGCTTTCTTT.

The CDR3 nucleotides read TGTGCCAGCAGCCAAGATCGGGGGGTAGCATCAGATACGCAGTATTTT. Its protein product is CASSQDRGVASDTQYF. This chain connects TRBV3-1 (or the pseudogene TRBV3-2) to TRBJ2-3; 7 positions match TRBD2. The CDR3 is 16 residues long. V was clipped by 0 bases and J by 4 bases; unmatched bases: 7. Germline V gene sequence: CDR1 LGHDT, CDR2 YNNKEL (reference sequence).